A selection of T cell receptor beta chains follows, all from one sample in a study of technical replicates of blood from a handful of donors. Profiling relied on immunoSEQ multiplex PCR, and the TCRdb table lists in-frame clones only, not all of them. Among about 85,000 clones listed, roughly 94% were seen once. Sequenced input: T cells isolated from PBMCs. The receptors come from a human donor in good health. Both conserved end residues are part of each CDR3. The D gene is left open where the match is weak. Not every row has a clone size; where given, it reads once, few, many or a size class.

J gene	CDR3 length	V gene	D gene	clone size	CDR3 DNA	CDR3 protein
TRBJ1-2	15	TRBV11-3	.	.	TGTGCCAGCAGCCCCGGACACTCGATTAACTATGGCTACACCTTC	CASSPGHSINYGYTF
TRBJ2-3	16	TRBV2	.	.	TGTGCCAGCCAGGGAACAGGGACAAGCCGCACAGATACGCAGTATTTT	CASQGTGTSRTDTQYF
TRBJ2-1	17	TRBV15	TRBD1	.	TGTGCCACCAGCAGGGAAGGTACAGGGGCGAGGGGAGATGAGCAGTTCTTC	CATSREGTGARGDEQFF
TRBJ2-2	18	TRBV10-3	TRBD1	.	TGTGCCATCAGTGAGCTACGGACAGGGACGGGGAACACCGGGGAGCTGTTTTTT	CAISELRTGTGNTGELFF
TRBJ2-2	15	TRBV9	.	.	TGTGCCAGCAGCGTGCAGGGGAGCTTCTCCGGGGAGCTGTTTTTT	CASSVQGSFSGELFF
TRBJ1-2	13	TRBV6-5	.	.	TGTGCCAGCAGTTACCCATCACCGCGTGGCTACACCTTC	CASSYPSPRGYTF
TRBJ2-1	11	TRBV30	.	.	TGTGCCTGGAGTCCCCGGGATGAGCAGTTCTTC	CAWSPRDEQFF
TRBJ1-5	15	TRBV5-6	.	.	TGTGCCAGCAGCTTGGGACACAGGAGCAATCAGCCCCAGCATTTT	CASSLGHRSNQPQHF
TRBJ2-3	15	TRBV27	.	once	TGTGCCAGCAGTAAAAATAGGGGGGGGACAGATACGCAGTATTTT	CASSKNRGGTDTQYF
TRBJ2-1	12	TRBV7-9	TRBD2	.	TGTGCCAGCAGCTTAGTCACTAGCGGGAAATTCTTC	CASSLVTSGKFF
TRBJ1-2	14	TRBV6-5	.	.	TGTGCCAGCAGTTACGCGGGCCACAGCTATGGCTACACCTTC	CASSYAGHSYGYTF
TRBJ1-1	13	TRBV2	.	few	TGTGCCAGCAGTCCCCTTCTGAACACTGAAGCTTTCTTT	CASSPLLNTEAFF
TRBJ2-7	14	TRBV19	.	.	TGTGCCAGTAGTATAAAGGCCCAGGGAGGCGAGCAGTACTTC	CASSIKAQGGEQYF
TRBJ1-4	15	TRBV7-3	TRBD1	once	TGTGCCAGCAGCTTCGGACAGGGGGAAGGGGAAAAACTGTTTTTT	CASSFGQGEGEKLFF
TRBJ1-1	11	TRBV7-2	.	.	TGTGCCAGCAGTCAAGGGACAGAAGCTTTCTTT	CASSQGTEAFF
TRBJ2-7	16	TRBV11-3	TRBD1	.	TGTGCCAGCAGCCTTGAACAGACAGGGGGTTCCTACGAGCAGTACTTC	CASSLEQTGGSYEQYF
TRBJ2-7	15	TRBV19	.	once	TGTGCCAGTAGTATAGAATTAGGGGTGACCTACGAGCAGTACTTC	CASSIELGVTYEQYF
TRBJ2-5	16	TRBV5-4	TRBD1	.	TGTGCCAGCAGCCTGTTGGAGGACAGGGGAGGCGAGACCCAGTACTTC	CASSLLEDRGGETQYF
TRBJ1-1	14	TRBV28	.	.	TGTGCCAGCAGTGACCACAGCATGAACACTGAAGCTTTCTTT	CASSDHSMNTEAFF
TRBJ2-2	15	TRBV30	TRBD1	.	TGTGCCGGGGGGACAGGGGGCTCGGACCCCGGGGAGCTGTTTTTT	CAGGTGGSDPGELFF
TRBJ2-5	15	TRBV7-3	TRBD2	.	TGTGCCAGCAGCTTAAGAGCGGGGGTCCAAGAGACCCAGTACTTC	CASSLRAGVQETQYF
TRBJ2-4	17	TRBV7-6	TRBD1	.	TGTGCCAGCAGCTTAGAGGCGGGACAGGGGACCGATAACATTCAGTACTTC	CASSLEAGQGTDNIQYF
TRBJ2-3	13	TRBV7-9	.	.	TGTGCCAGCAGCGGGGGAGGTACAGATACGCAGTATTTT	CASSGGGTDTQYF
TRBJ1-2	10	TRBV29-1	.	.	TGCAGCGTTGTTCAGGGTCGCTACACCTTC	CSVVQGRYTF
TRBJ2-7	14	TRBV6-5	TRBD1	.	TGTGCCAGCAGTCCCCGGGACAGCTCCTACGAGCAGTACTTC	CASSPRDSSYEQYF
TRBJ1-1	14	TRBV6-6	TRBD1	.	TGTGCCAGCAGTTCGATCGGGACAGGGGGGGAAGCTTTCTTT	CASSSIGTGGEAFF
TRBJ2-1	14	TRBV5-4	TRBD1	.	TGTGCCAGCAGCTCGAGGACAGGCCGCGATGAGCAGTTCTTC	CASSSRTGRDEQFF
TRBJ2-2	15	TRBV19	TRBD2	.	TGTGCCTCACGGGAGTTTAGCGGGGCCACCGGGGAGCTGTTTTTT	CASREFSGATGELFF
TRBJ1-2	16	TRBV28	.	.	TGTGCCAGCAGTCCGACAGGAGACTCAAAGGGTTATGGCTACACCTTC	CASSPTGDSKGYGYTF
TRBJ1-2	16	TRBV4-1	.	.	TGCGCCAGCAGCCAAGGGCAGGGGAAAATCCTGGGCGGCTACACCTTC	CASSQGQGKILGGYTF
TRBJ1-5	16	TRBV28	TRBD1	once	TGTGCCAGCAGTTATGGGACAGGGGGACGGGGACAGCCCCAGCATTTT	CASSYGTGGRGQPQHF
TRBJ2-5	16	TRBV7-3	TRBD2	.	TGTGCCAGCAGCTTAACCTCGGGAGGGGGGCAAGAGACCCAGTACTTC	CASSLTSGGGQETQYF
TRBJ1-1	14	TRBV7-6	.	few	TGTGCCAGCAGCTTATATGATGGGGGCGGTGAAGCTTTCTTT	CASSLYDGGGEAFF
TRBJ1-1	11	TRBV30	.	.	TGTGCCTGGAGACAGAACACTGAAGCTTTCTTT	CAWRQNTEAFF
TRBJ2-5	16	TRBV5-1	.	.	TGCGCCAGCAGCTTGGGAGGAGCTAGAAACCAAGAGACCCAGTACTTC	CASSLGGARNQETQYF
TRBJ1-1	15	TRBV5-1	.	.	TGCGCCAGCAGCTTGGAACTTAAGACTGGGACTGAAGCTTTCTTT	CASSLELKTGTEAFF
TRBJ2-1	15	TRBV5-4	TRBD2	.	TGTGCCAGCAGCCGGGGACTAGCGGGAGCCAATGAGCAGTTCTTC	CASSRGLAGANEQFF
TRBJ2-2	15	TRBV7-9	TRBD2	.	TGTGCCAGCAGCTCGGGGACCGGGAGGGCCGGGGAGCTGTTTTTT	CASSSGTGRAGELFF
TRBJ2-7	15	TRBV5-1	TRBD2	few	TGCGCCAGCAGCACTAGCGGGAGGAGTACAAACGAGCAGTACTTC	CASSTSGRSTNEQYF
TRBJ2-1	13	TRBV6-6	.	.	TGTGCCAGCAGTCACAGGGTGCTCTATGAGCAGTTCTTC	CASSHRVLYEQFF
TRBJ2-2	13	TRBV18	.	.	TGTGCCAGCCCCCGGGGAAACACCGGGGAGCTGTTTTTT	CASPRGNTGELFF
TRBJ2-2	14	TRBV5-5	TRBD2	.	TGTGCCAGCAGCCGACTAGCGTCTCCCGGGGAGCTGTTTTTT	CASSRLASPGELFF
TRBJ1-2	14	TRBV5-1	.	once	TGCGCCAGCAGCTTGGACAGCTTTAACTATGGCTACACCTTC	CASSLDSFNYGYTF